Each of the 18 T cell receptor beta chains below was sequenced from the same sample in a study of cytomegalovirus exposure and HLA in healthy donors (dated 2017 in TCRdb). The receptor library was made with the immunoSEQ multiplex PCR assay. The multiplex PCR relied on a mix of 60 forward primers for TCR Vbeta segments and 13 reverse primers for TCR Jbeta segments. The immuneACCESS repertoire file appears here via TCRdb, limited to in-frame rearrangements. These files lack a portion of the clones; in checked studies, under half of the deficit traces to unresolved V genes, and the cause of the others is not known. A total of about 43,000 clones appear in this sample, less than 75% of them only once. Around 12% of the sample comes from the top ten. The sequenced material came from PBMCs. The receptors originated from a man aged 60 to 75 in good health and CMV-seropositive.

The chain combines TRBV28 with TRBJ1-1, with D possibly TRBD1 on 5 matching bases. CDR1 is MDHEN and CDR2 is SYDVKM in the germline V gene. V lost 8 bases to trimming and J lost 0 bases, with 16 bases between them. This CDR3 comprises 15 residues. The CDR3 nucleotides read TGTGCCAGCCGACCACCTGGGGCCGTGAACACTGAAGCTTTCTTT. It is translated as CASRPPGAVNTEAFF.

The V call is TRBV5-6, the J call TRBJ2-1, with D perhaps TRBD2 (6 bases). The CDR3 spans 15 residues. V was shortened by 0 bases and J by 6 bases, with 13 bases between the two germline ends. From germline, CDR1 is SGHDT and CDR2 YYEEEE. CDR3 amino acids: CASSLAGGSSNEQFF. The DNA for the CDR3 is TGTGCCAGCAGCTTGGCCGGGGGAAGCAGCAATGAGCAGTTCTTC.

This clone has only a few counts. J is TRBJ2-3 and V is TRBV11-2; 9 bases fit TRBD2. Germline V gene lookup returns CDR1 SGHAT and CDR2 FQNNGV. The CDR3 runs to 19 residues. After removal of 6 bases from V and 2 bases from J, the junction contained 18 bases not matched to a gene. The CDR3 DNA sequence: TGTGCCAGCAGATCAATTAGGTCGGCTAGCGGGGAGGTCACAGATACGCAGTATTTT. Its protein is CASRSIRSASGEVTDTQYF.

This chain links TRBV19 with TRBJ1-2; 9 bases are shared with TRBD1. Trimming at V came to 3 bases and at J to 7 bases, leaving 9 bases not matched to a gene. The CDR3 runs 15 residues. Germline V gene lookup returns CDR1 LNHDA and CDR2 SQIVND (reference sequence). DNA of the CDR3: TGTGCCAGTAGTATTTGGACAGGGGTTGATGTTGGCTACACCTTC. Translated, it gives CASSIWTGVDVGYTF.

This clone was found a few times. The V call is TRBV10-2, the J call TRBJ2-1, with 9 nucleotides matching TRBD2. Germline V lookup: CDR1 WSHSY, CDR2 SAAADI. Germline trimming cut 6 bases from V and 5 bases from J; bases unmatched to any gene: 2. There are 13 residues in the CDR3. As DNA, the CDR3 is TGCGCCAGCAGGGTAGCGGGAGACAATGAGCAGTTCTTC. Translation gives CASRVAGDNEQFF.

The chain couples TRBV7-2 to TRBJ2-1, with 7 bases lining up with TRBD2. The junction had 7 bases not matched to a gene; V was cut back by 5 bases and J by 0 bases. The length of the CDR3 is 16 residues. The germline V gene has CDR1 SGHTA and CDR2 FQGNSA. The CDR3 protein is CASSPGGGSSYNEQFF. The CDR3, as DNA: TGTGCCAGCAGCCCCGGCGGGGGTAGCTCCTACAATGAGCAGTTCTTC.

This clone was counted between two and nine times. The chain is built from TRBV11-3 and TRBJ2-1; 7 bases are a match to TRBD2. The CDR3 contains 15 residues. Germline-derived CDR1 and CDR2 are SGHNT and YENEEA. Trimming took 4 bases from V and 7 from J; bases not matched to a gene: 10. For the CDR3, the DNA is TGTGCCAGCAGCTCTGCCCCCGGGACTATGAATGAGCAGTTCTTC. Translated, it gives CASSSAPGTMNEQFF.

This chain joins TRBV27 and TRBJ1-5, with 8 bases aligning to TRBD1. Trimming took 5 bases from V and 1 from J; bases not matched to a gene: 4. This CDR3 is built from 15 residues. Looked up from germline, CDR1 is MNHEY and CDR2 is SMNVEV (reference sequence). The CDR3 region has the DNA TGTGCCAGCAGTCGACAGGGGAACAGCAATCAGCCCCAGCATTTT. This codes for CASSRQGNSNQPQHF.

The chain has TRBV18 and TRBJ2-2; TRBD2 aligns across 13 bases. V lost 5 bases to trimming and J lost 2 bases; unmatched junction nucleotides: 5. This CDR3 comprises 17 residues. Per germline, CDR1 KGHSH and CDR2 LQKENI. Here the CDR3 DNA reads TGTGCCAGCTCAAGGACTAGCGGGAGTACCAACACCGGGGAGCTGTTTTTT. Residues: CASSRTSGSTNTGELFF.

The rearrangement uses TRBV28 and TRBJ1-2, with unresolved D. CDR1 is MDHEN and CDR2 is SYDVKM in the germline V gene. The CDR3 is 11 amino acids. Trimming pared 5 bases from V and 8 bases from J, leaving 9 bases between. The CDR3 sequence is CASSRSRGYTF. CDR3 bases: TGTGCCAGCAGTCGTAGTCGGGGCTACACCTTC.

The chain links TRBV6-5 to TRBJ2-1; D possibly corresponds to TRBD2 (5 bases). CDR1 and CDR2 (germline): MNHEY, SVGAGI. Trimming took 6 bases from V and 6 from J, leaving 15 bases between them. The CDR3 sequence is 14 residues long. The CDR3 nucleotides read TGTGCCAGCAGCCCCGGAGAGGGCATCAATGAGCAGTTCTTC. This sequence encodes CASSPGEGINEQFF.

As DNA, the CDR3 is TGTGCTAGTGGTGAAGGAGACAGCTACAATGAGCAGTTCTTC. Protein: CASGEGDSYNEQFF. J is TRBJ2-1 and V is TRBV12-5, with D possibly matching TRBD1 (5 bases). V gave up 5 bases and J gave up 3 bases, with 11 bases separating them. Germline V gives CDR1 LGHNT, CDR2 FRNRAP. The CDR3 is made up of 14 amino acids.

V usage is TRBV6-5 and J usage is TRBJ2-2; TRBD1 matches at 9 bases. This CDR3 is 14 amino acids long. The V gene end was trimmed by 10 bases and the J gene end by 4 bases; junction bases not matched to a gene: 7. Germline CDR1 reads MNHEY; CDR2 reads SVGAGI. CDR3 in DNA: TGTGCCACCCAGGGACAGGGATTCACCGGGGAGCTGTTTTTT. Its protein product is CATQGQGFTGELFF.

The chain has TRBV6-5 and TRBJ1-1; possibly TRBD1 for D (5 bases). CDR1 is MNHEY, CDR2 SVGAGI, per germline. V shed 10 bases and J shed 0 bases, with 18 bases lying between them. The CDR3 consists of 15 residues. CDR3 loop: CATYPTGPMNTEAFF. CDR3 DNA: TGTGCCACCTACCCCACAGGTCCCATGAACACTGAAGCTTTCTTT.

V usage is TRBV29-1 and J usage is TRBJ2-1; the match to TRBD2 covers 16 bases. Germline lookup yields CDR1 SQVTM and CDR2 ANQGSEA. CDR3 length equals 14 residues. The J segment lost 14 bases and the V segment lost 6 bases, leaving 10 bases of the junction unmatched. The CDR3 DNA sequence: TGCAGCGTCGCGAACCCCGGGACTAGCGGGAGGGAGTTCTTC. Amino acid sequence: CSVANPGTSGREFF.

The V call is TRBV4-2, the J call TRBJ2-2, with D possibly being TRBD2 (6 bases). V was shortened by 1 base and J by 3 bases, with 15 bases between the two germline ends. Germline assignment: CDR1 LGHNA and CDR2 YNFKEQ. This CDR3 is built from 17 residues. The CDR3 nucleotides are TGTGCCAGCAGCCAAGCCCCACTAGCCGTCGACACCGGGGAGCTGTTTTTT. Its translation is CASSQAPLAVDTGELFF.

The chain has TRBV10-3 and TRBJ2-3; 10 nucleotides align to TRBD2. Per the germline V gene, CDR1 is ENHRY and CDR2 is SYGVKD. This CDR3 has 14 amino acids. Trimming removed 8 bases from V and 2 bases from J; junction bases left unmatched: 4. CDR3: CAIFSGRPTDTQYF. Here the CDR3 DNA reads TGTGCCATCTTTAGCGGGAGGCCCACAGATACGCAGTATTTT.

The J gene is TRBJ2-3, the V gene TRBV15; 12 nucleotides match TRBD2. Germline V gene lookup returns CDR1 LNHNV and CDR2 YYDKDF (reference sequence). The V segment lost 5 bases and the J segment 7 bases; nucleotides outside the gene matches: 7. The CDR3 has 15 residues. The CDR3 reads CATSSLAGGLNTQYF. The CDR3 region has the DNA TGTGCCACCAGCTCACTAGCGGGAGGATTGAATACGCAGTATTTT.